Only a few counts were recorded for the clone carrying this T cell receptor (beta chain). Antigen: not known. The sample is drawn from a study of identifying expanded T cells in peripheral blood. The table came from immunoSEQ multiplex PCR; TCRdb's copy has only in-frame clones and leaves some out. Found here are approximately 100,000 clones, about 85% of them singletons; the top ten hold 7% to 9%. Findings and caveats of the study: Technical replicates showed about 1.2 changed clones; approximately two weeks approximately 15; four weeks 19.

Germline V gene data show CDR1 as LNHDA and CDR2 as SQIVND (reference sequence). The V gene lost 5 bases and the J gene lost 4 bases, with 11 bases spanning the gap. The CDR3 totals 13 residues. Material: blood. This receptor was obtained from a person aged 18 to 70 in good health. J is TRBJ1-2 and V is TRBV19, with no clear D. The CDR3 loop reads CASSVTAFYGYTF. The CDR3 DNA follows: TGTGCCAGTAGTGTCACAGCTTTCTATGGCTACACCTTC.